The present T cell receptor (beta chain) was sequenced within a study of T cells after somatic rescue of genetic block. Trimming pared 3 bases from V and 4 bases from J, leaving 10 bases between. Germline CDR1 SGHNT, CDR2 YENEEA. This CDR3 is built from 14 residues. TCRdb's copy holds only in-frame clones and misses some; the assay was immunoSEQ multiplex PCR. Of 110,000 or so clones listed, about 89% are singletons. The chain links TRBV11-3 to TRBJ1-3; D gene ambiguous. The sample taken for sequencing was peripheral blood mononuclear cells (PBMCs). The receptor's source is a young woman. For the CDR3, the DNA is TGTGCCAGCAGCTTCGACGGATCAGGAAACACCATATATTTT. Translation: CASSFDGSGNTIYF.